A selection of T cell receptor beta chains follows, all from one sample in a study of blood T cell repertoires in COVID-19. Using immunoSEQ multiplex PCR, the repertoire was profiled, and TCRdb retains in-frame clones only, with some absent. The sample includes fewer than 300,000 clones, around nine tenths seen only once; the top ten take 1% to 1.3%. Material for sequencing was PBMCs or T cells enriched from blood (not recorded which). The receptors originated from a woman aged 25-40 years who had recovered from COVID-19. Each CDR3 is given with its conserved first and last residue. A D gene is named only where the DNA matches it firmly. Where a row states a size, it is once, few, many or the class of an expanded clone; other rows omit it.

14	TRBD1	TRBV4-1	TRBJ1-2	NA	TGCGCCAGCAGCCCGGACAGGGGCCCCTATGGCTACACCTTC	CASSPDRGPYGYTF
13	TRBD1	TRBV29-1	TRBJ2-7	NA	TGCAGCGTTGAAAGACAGGGATCCTACGAGCAGTACTTC	CSVERQGSYEQYF
16	TRBD1	TRBV6-1	TRBJ2-7	NA	TGTGCCAGCAGTGAACCCGGGACAGGGCTCCGCTACGAGCAGTACTTC	CASSEPGTGLRYEQYF
16	TRBD1	TRBV19	TRBJ1-2	once	TGTGCCAGTAGTATCGACAGGGGTAGAGCTAACTATGGCTACACCTTC	CASSIDRGRANYGYTF
14	TRBD2	TRBV5-4	TRBJ2-7	NA	TGTGCCAGCAGCTTGGCTAGCGGGGGCTACGAGCAGTACTTC	CASSLASGGYEQYF
13	TRBD1	TRBV24-1	TRBJ2-1	once	TGTGCCACAAAAGGGACAGTTTTCAATGAGCAGTTCTTC	CATKGTVFNEQFF
12	NA	TRBV7-9	TRBJ1-1	NA	TGTGCCAGCACCGACGGCGGGGCTGAAGCTTTCTTT	CASTDGGAEAFF
13	NA	TRBV7-2	TRBJ1-1	NA	TGTGCCAGCAGCCCAGAGGGCCGTAAGGAAGCTTTCTTT	CASSPEGRKEAFF
17	TRBD2	TRBV18	TRBJ2-1	NA	TGTGCCAGCTCACTCAGACTAGCCCCATCCTCCTACAATGAGCAGTTCTTC	CASSLRLAPSSYNEQFF
14	NA	TRBV5-6	TRBJ2-1	NA	TGTGCCAGCAGCGGCGGACAGTTCTACAATGAGCAGTTCTTC	CASSGGQFYNEQFF
18	TRBD1	TRBV7-9	TRBJ1-2	NA	TGTGCCAGCAGCTTAGATAGGGGACAGGGCGCTGGGGAGTATGGCTACACCTTC	CASSLDRGQGAGEYGYTF
14	TRBD2	TRBV28	TRBJ2-7	few	TGTGCCTCCTATAGCGGGAGGGCCGCCTACGAGCAGTACTTC	CASYSGRAAYEQYF
16	NA	TRBV28	TRBJ1-5	NA	TGTGCCAGCAGCGCCTGGGAGGGGCCGGGCAATCAGCCCCAGCATTTT	CASSAWEGPGNQPQHF
15	NA	TRBV4-1	TRBJ1-4	NA	TGCGCCAGCAGCCAAGAACTAGGTACGGGGATGAAGTTGTTTTTT	CASSQELGTGMKLFF
13	NA	TRBV29-1	TRBJ2-3	NA	TGCAGCGTTGCTAGCCGACTTACAGATACGCAGTATTTT	CSVASRLTDTQYF
17	TRBD2	TRBV9	TRBJ2-1	NA	TGTGCCAGCAGCGGGTCCGGGACTAGCGGTTCCTACAATGAGCAGTTCTTC	CASSGSGTSGSYNEQFF
15	TRBD1	TRBV19	TRBJ1-6	NA	TGTGCCAGTAACGGACAGGGGATCGGTAATTCACCCCTCCACTTT	CASNGQGIGNSPLHF
13	NA	TRBV25-1	TRBJ1-2	NA	TGTGCCAGCAGTGGGAAGACAGGTTATGGCTACACCTTC	CASSGKTGYGYTF
13	NA	TRBV6-5	TRBJ1-5	NA	TGTGCCAGCTCCCAGAGGGAGGGTCAGCCCCAGCATTTT	CASSQREGQPQHF
18	TRBD1	TRBV18	TRBJ1-3	NA	TGTGCCAGCTCACCACAAGAGGGGGCGGTCGGCTCTGGAAACACCATATATTTT	CASSPQEGAVGSGNTIYF
13	NA	TRBV28	TRBJ1-2	NA	TGTGCCAGCAGGCCCCCAGGGGACTATGGCTACACCTTC	CASRPPGDYGYTF
17	TRBD1	TRBV11-2	TRBJ1-5	NA	TGTGCCAGCAGCCGCGGGACAGCCCTTGGTAGCAATCAGCCCCAGCATTTT	CASSRGTALGSNQPQHF
17	NA	TRBV28	TRBJ1-2	once	TGTGCCAGCAGTTCCCCCGGGGGGAGGAGTCCAAACTATGGCTACACCTTC	CASSSPGGRSPNYGYTF
14	NA	TRBV27	TRBJ1-4	NA	TGTGCCAGCAGCCTACGGGACTATAATGAAAAACTGTTTTTT	CASSLRDYNEKLFF
15	TRBD2	TRBV7-3	TRBJ2-1	NA	TGTGCCAGCAGCTTAGGGGTAGCGGGACTCAATGAGCAGTTCTTC	CASSLGVAGLNEQFF
13	NA	TRBV2	TRBJ1-2	NA	TGTGCCAGCAGTGAGGAGGGTCCCTATGGCTACACCTTC	CASSEEGPYGYTF
13	NA	TRBV19	TRBJ2-7	NA	TGTGCCAGTAGTATAGCTCCAGACTACGAGCAGTACTTC	CASSIAPDYEQYF
15	TRBD1	TRBV7-3	TRBJ2-2	NA	TGTGCCAGCAGCTCCAACAGGGGCGGGACCGGGGAGCTGTTTTTT	CASSSNRGGTGELFF
17	NA	TRBV2	TRBJ2-3	NA	TGTCGAAGCTCAAGGGCAGACAGAGTAAAAAGCACAGATACGCAGTATTTT	CRSSRADRVKSTDTQYF
14	NA	TRBV10-3	TRBJ2-6	NA	TGTGCCATCACAGGGAAATCTGGGGCCAACGTCCTGACTTTC	CAITGKSGANVLTF
17	TRBD1	TRBV4-2	TRBJ2-1	NA	TGTGCCAGCAGCCACCAAACCCGGGACAGTTTCTACAATGAGCAGTTCTTC	CASSHQTRDSFYNEQFF
16	TRBD2	TRBV27	TRBJ2-1	NA	TGTGCCAGCACCTCCTCTTTAGCGGGAGGGGACAATGAGCAGTTCTTC	CASTSSLAGGDNEQFF
13	NA	TRBV30	TRBJ1-2	NA	TGTGCCCACAACAGTGGTGTTAGCTATGGCTACACCTTC	CAHNSGVSYGYTF
14	NA	TRBV5-1	TRBJ1-2	NA	TGCGCCAGCAGCTCGGACAGCTCTAACTATGGCTACACCTTC	CASSSDSSNYGYTF
13	NA	TRBV3-1/TRBV3-2	TRBJ2-7	NA	TGTGCCAGCAGCCGACAGTCTCCTAGGGAGCAGTACTTC	CASSRQSPREQYF
14	NA	TRBV7-3	TRBJ2-3	NA	TGTGCCAGCAGTCCCGGGAAGGGCACAGATACGCAGTATTTT	CASSPGKGTDTQYF
14	TRBD2	TRBV10-1	TRBJ2-7	NA	TGCGCCAGCAGGGTAGCGGGAGGGCCCTACGAGCAGTACTTC	CASRVAGGPYEQYF
15	NA	TRBV6-5	TRBJ1-6	NA	TGTGCCAGCAGTTACGTCGGCAGCGGTAATTCACCCCTCCACTTT	CASSYVGSGNSPLHF
11	TRBD1	TRBV10-2	TRBJ2-7	NA	TGCGCCAGCGGGACAGAGTACGAGCAGTACTTC	CASGTEYEQYF
13	NA	TRBV6-5	TRBJ1-1	NA	TGTGCCAGCAGTTACTCGGGGGGAACTGAAGCTTTCTTT	CASSYSGGTEAFF
15	NA	TRBV7-3	TRBJ1-1	NA	TGTGCCAGCAGCTTAAAGAGTGCGGGAGGTGCTGAAGCTTTCTTT	CASSLKSAGGAEAFF
15	NA	TRBV4-3	TRBJ1-5	NA	TGCGCCAGCAGCCAAGAAGCAGGGCTAAATCAGCCCCAGCATTTT	CASSQEAGLNQPQHF
13	NA	TRBV7-8	TRBJ1-2	NA	TGTGCCAGCAGCTTATTCGGGGGGTATGGCTACACCTTC	CASSLFGGYGYTF
16	TRBD1	TRBV5-6	TRBJ1-1	NA	TGTGCCAGCAGCTCCTCCGGACAGGCGGGGTACACTGAAGCTTTCTTT	CASSSSGQAGYTEAFF
18	TRBD1	TRBV5-6	TRBJ1-5	NA	TGTGCCAGCAGCAGCCGACAGGGGGCAATTCGGGGCAATCAGCCCCAGCATTTT	CASSSRQGAIRGNQPQHF
14	NA	TRBV10-3	TRBJ2-7	NA	TGTGCCATCAGTGAGGGGGCAGGTTCATACGAGCAGTACTTC	CAISEGAGSYEQYF
14	TRBD1	TRBV24-1	TRBJ1-5	few	TGTGCCACCAGCCCGGGACAGGACAATCAGCCCCAGCATTTT	CATSPGQDNQPQHF
12	NA	TRBV5-1	TRBJ1-3	NA	TGCGCCAGCCAGGGGAACGGAAACACCATATATTTT	CASQGNGNTIYF
17	TRBD1	TRBV4-3	TRBJ2-7	NA	TGCGCCAGCAGCCAAGATCGAAAGGACAGGTGGATCTACGAGCAGTACTTC	CASSQDRKDRWIYEQYF
14	TRBD1	TRBV4-1	TRBJ2-5	NA	TGCGCCAGCAGCCAAGCGGGACAGGGCGAGACCCAGTACTTC	CASSQAGQGETQYF
16	NA	TRBV7-6	TRBJ2-2	NA	TGTGCCAGCAGCTTAGCTGGCCCCGGGGTGTCCGGGGAGCTGTTTTTT	CASSLAGPGVSGELFF
15	TRBD1	TRBV28	TRBJ2-1	once	TGTGCCAGCAGTCCCGGGACAGGGGCCTACAATGAGCAGTTCTTC	CASSPGTGAYNEQFF
16	TRBD2	TRBV6-2/TRBV6-3	TRBJ2-1	NA	TGTGCCAGCAGTTTGTCCCGGGTGCGGGAGTTCAATGAGCAGTTCTTC	CASSLSRVREFNEQFF
14	NA	TRBV4-2	TRBJ2-4	NA	TGTGCCAGCAGCCCTAGACTAGAGTCGTACATTCAGTACTTC	CASSPRLESYIQYF
17	NA	TRBV5-6	TRBJ2-1	NA	TGTGCCAGCAGCTTGGATCTTTTAGTTAAACAGCACAATGAGCAGTTCTTC	CASSLDLLVKQHNEQFF